The 27 T cell receptor beta chains listed next were all sequenced from one sample in a study of Graves' ophthalmopathy and Graves' hyperthyroidism. Amplification of TCR beta CDR3 regions used RNA transcripts. RT-PCR was first run with HTBI primers, then multiplex PCR in a second round. TCRdb fed the multiplex PCR reads into MiXCR, producing one record per CDR3 protein. The table has 1 million to 1.3 million distinct CDR3 sequences, roughly 35% seen once. The source material was peripheral blood or thyroid tissue (not recorded which). The receptors derive from an adult man with Graves' hyperthyroidism.

The chain links TRBV10-3 to TRBJ2-2; D not resolved. The germline V gene encodes CDR1 ENHRY and CDR2 SYGVKD. V lost 4 bases and J lost 7, with 16 bases in between. CDR3 size: 15 residues. CDR3 DNA: TGTGCCATCAGTGTCGGCCAGAAGGCATTCGGGGAGCTGTTTTTT. As protein: CAISVGQKAFGELFF.

At least ten counts were recorded for this clonotype. The CDR3 is CASSQSPGNQPQHF. The CDR3 coding sequence is TGCGCCAGCAGCCAAAGTCCAGGCAATCAGCCCCAGCATTTT. The rearrangement links TRBV4-3 to TRBJ1-5; D gene unclear. This CDR3 has 14 amino acids. The germline gives CDR1 LGHNA, CDR2 YSLEER. The V and J ends lost 2 bases and 2 bases respectively, with 7 bases between them.

The chain has TRBV5-1 and TRBJ1-3, with 9 bases fitting TRBD1. Trimming removed 7 bases from V and 2 bases from J; junction bases left unmatched: 7. This CDR3 comprises 15 residues. The V gene's germline CDR1 is SGHRS and CDR2 YFSETQ. The CDR3 DNA follows: TGCGCCAGCCGTTCCGGGACAGGGCCTGGAAACACCATATATTTT. Its protein product is CASRSGTGPGNTIYF.

This clonotype was observed a handful of times. This chain joins TRBV5-4 and TRBJ2-7; tentatively, D is TRBD1 (6 bases). V was cut by 4 bases and J by 2 bases, with 13 bases left in between. The germline V gene has CDR1 SGHNT and CDR2 YYREEE (reference sequence). CDR3 size: 14 residues. The CDR3 DNA reads as TGTGCCAGCAGCAGAGGACAGATAACCTACGAGCAGTACTTC. Translating it yields CASSRGQITYEQYF.

The table lists this clonotype with many counts. This chain uses TRBV7-8 with TRBJ1-6, with D maybe TRBD1 (5 bases). This CDR3 comprises 18 residues. Germline CDR1 and CDR2: SGHVS and FQNEAQ. Trimming removed 2 bases from V and 10 bases from J, with 24 bases in between. The CDR3 coding sequence is TGTGCCAGCAGCTTACCCCACCGACAGACTGGGAAGGCGTCACCCCTCCACTTT. Its translation is CASSLPHRQTGKASPLHF.

This clonotype was recorded at least ten times. The gene calls are TRBV20-1 and TRBJ2-7; D gene uncertain. This CDR3 contains 13 residues. Germline loops: CDR1 DFQATT, CDR2 SNEGSKA (reference sequence). V lost 1 base, J lost 3 bases, and 10 bases lay in between. The CDR3 is CSARATDFYEQYF. The CDR3 DNA reads TGCAGTGCTAGAGCCACCGACTTCTACGAGCAGTACTTC.

This clonotype appeared a few times. The chain links TRBV5-1 to TRBJ1-3; unclear D gene. The CDR3 totals 15 residues. Trimming pared 4 bases from V and 2 bases from J, leaving 13 bases between. Looked up from germline, CDR1 is SGHRS and CDR2 is YFSETQ. CDR3 in amino acids: CASSPSLDTGNTIYF. CDR3 sequence (DNA): TGCGCCAGCAGCCCTTCCCTAGATACTGGAAACACCATATATTTT.

This clonotype was seen a handful of times. The chain combines TRBV28 with TRBJ2-7; D is uncertain. CDR3 length: 14 residues. V was cut by 3 bases and J by 3 bases, with 12 bases left in between. Germline V gene lookup returns CDR1 MDHEN and CDR2 SYDVKM. The CDR3, as DNA: TGTGCCAGCAGTTTTGTGGGGAAACTCTACGAGCAGTACTTC. It codes for CASSFVGKLYEQYF.

This clonotype was counted at least ten times. This sequence joins TRBV6-5 and TRBJ2-7; the D gene could be TRBD1 or TRBD2 (5 bases each). Between the trimmed V and J ends, which lost 7 bases and 2 bases, there was a span of 15 bases. The CDR3 runs 14 residues. CDR1 and CDR2 (germline): MNHEY, SVGAGI. CDR3 nucleotide sequence: TGTGCCAGCACCGGGGCGTCTAGGACCTACGAGCAGTACTTC. It specifies CASTGASRTYEQYF.

Ten or more counts support this clonotype. The chain links TRBV6-4 to TRBJ2-2; D possibly corresponds to TRBD2 (5 bases). This CDR3 has 14 residues. Trimming took off 0 bases at V and 3 bases at J, with 5 bases between the two ends. Germline values: CDR1 MRHNA, CDR2 SNTAGT. CDR3 DNA sequence: TGTGCCAGCAGTGACTCGCGGGACACCGGGGAGCTGTTTTTT. Its protein product is CASSDSRDTGELFF.

This sequence joins TRBV15 and TRBJ1-6, with 7 bases fitting TRBD1. The CDR3 loop spans 14 amino acids. The ends lost 3 bases at V and 9 bases at J; junction bases unmatched: 5. CDR1 and CDR2 (germline): LNHNV, YYDKDF (reference sequence). CDR3 loop: CATSSTTGASPLHF. CDR3 coding DNA: TGTGCCACCAGCAGTACCACAGGGGCTTCACCCCTCCACTTT.

This clonotype has at least ten counts. V is TRBV24-1 and J is TRBJ1-5; TRBD1 aligns across 9 bases. Germline values: CDR1 KGHDR, CDR2 SFDVKD. V shed 3 bases and J 6 bases; nucleotides not matched to a gene: 8. The CDR3 spans 16 residues. In DNA, the CDR3 is TGTGCCACCAGTGATGGGACAGGGAGGTTCGGTCAGCCCCAGCATTTT. The encoded protein is CATSDGTGRFGQPQHF.

The chain recombines TRBV2 with TRBJ1-5; D not resolved. Germline CDR1 is SNHLY and CDR2 is FYNNEI. Trimming removed 4 bases at V and 0 bases at J, with 19 bases between. The CDR3 has 18 residues. The CDR3 sequence is CASSARDLGRHSNQPQHF. For the CDR3, the DNA is TGTGCCAGCAGTGCTAGAGATCTCGGACGACATAGCAATCAGCCCCAGCATTTT.

The J gene is TRBJ2-5, the V gene TRBV20-1, with 12 bases lining up with TRBD2. The V gene's germline CDR1 is DFQATT and CDR2 SNEGSKA (reference sequence). The CDR3 length is 14 residues. V was pared by 7 bases and J by 4 bases, with 7 bases of the junction left unmatched. The CDR3 coding sequence is TGCAGTGGCGCTAGCGGGGGGGCCGGAGAGACCCAGTACTTC. Its protein product is CSGASGGAGETQYF.

The chain uses TRBV12-3 or TRBV12-4 and TRBJ1-1; 7 bases are shared with TRBD1. The CDR3 totals 16 residues. V was clipped by 6 bases and J by 3 bases; unmatched bases: 13. DNA for the CDR3: TGTGCCAGCAGGGACAGGCCGAAGTTGCTACACACTGAAGCTTTCTTT. It yields the protein CASRDRPKLLHTEAFF.

V and J are TRBV29-1 and TRBJ2-7; unclear D gene. The CDR3 has 12 residues. Per germline, CDR1 SQVTM and CDR2 ANQGSEA. CDR3 in DNA: TGCAGTGGAATGTGGGGAAGGCACGAGCAGTACTTC. It codes for CSGMWGRHEQYF.

This chain links TRBV29-1 with TRBJ1-4; 8 nucleotides agree with TRBD1. There are 20 residues in the CDR3. CDR1 and CDR2 (germline): SQVTM, ANQGSEA. V lost 5 bases and J lost 7; bases outside the gene matches: 27. DNA of the CDR3: TGCAGCGTTATCGGACAGGGTCCATCCACCGGGGGCGCCTTTGGTGAAAAACTGTTTTTT. Protein: CSVIGQGPSTGGAFGEKLFF.

This clonotype turned up a few times. The CDR3 here is CSARDPDRAYGYTF. The CDR3 region has the DNA TGCAGTGCTAGGGACCCGGACAGGGCCTATGGCTACACCTTC. The rearrangement links TRBV20-1 to TRBJ1-2; 8 bases agree with TRBD1. J lost 4 bases, V lost 3 bases, and 7 bases had no gene match. Germline-derived CDR1 and CDR2 are DFQATT and SNEGSKA (reference sequence). The CDR3 has 14 residues.

This chain connects TRBV7-1 to TRBJ1-1, with D perhaps TRBD1 (6 bases). TRBV7-1 is sorted into the ORF group, with uncertain function. This CDR3 contains 16 residues. The V end was cut by 3 bases, the J end by 1 base, with 15 bases between. The DNA for the CDR3 is TGTGCCAGCAGCTCTTCTTACCGGACAGCGAACACTGAAGCTTTCTTT. Protein: CASSSSYRTANTEAFF.

This clonotype has only one observation. The chain uses TRBV10-3 and TRBJ2-5, with D possibly being TRBD2 (6 bases). V lost 6 bases and J 0 bases, leaving 11 bases between the germline ends. Germline-derived CDR1 and CDR2 are ENHRY and SYGVKD. The CDR3 consists of 14 residues. CDR3 in amino acids: CAISVASDQETQYF. In DNA, the CDR3 is TGTGCCATCAGCGTTGCTAGCGACCAAGAGACCCAGTACTTC.

This clonotype was seen many times. The V and J genes are TRBV29-1 and TRBJ2-2; no definite D call. Germline lookup yields CDR1 SQVTM and CDR2 ANQGSEA. The V end lost 4 bases, the J end lost 1 base, and 1 base lay between the germline ends. The CDR3 is made up of 11 amino acids. The CDR3 here is CSVGNTGELFF. DNA for the CDR3: TGCAGCGTTGGGAACACCGGGGAGCTGTTTTTT.

This clonotype was counted only a few times. This sequence joins TRBV13 and TRBJ1-1; D is perhaps TRBD1 (5 bases). The CDR3 is made up of 15 amino acids. Looked up from germline, CDR1 is PRHDT and CDR2 is FYEKMQ (reference sequence). V dropped 5 bases and J dropped 4 bases, with 17 bases sitting between them. The CDR3 nucleotides read TGTGCCAGCAGCCTTGACAGTGTATTTAGCACTGAAGCTTTCTTT. Amino acid sequence: CASSLDSVFSTEAFF.

The chain has TRBV7-2 and TRBJ2-2; possible D gene TRBD2, 5 bases. The length of the CDR3 is 16 residues. Trimming left V 6 bases short and J 1 base short, with 15 bases between. Germline V gives CDR1 SGHTA, CDR2 FQGNSA. The CDR3 reads CASRLEGTLNTGELFF. The CDR3 DNA reads TGTGCCAGCAGACTAGAAGGAACCCTGAACACCGGGGAGCTGTTTTTT.

The V gene is TRBV20-1, the J gene TRBJ2-7; maybe TRBD2 (6 bases). Germline V gives CDR1 DFQATT, CDR2 SNEGSKA (reference sequence). V shed 5 bases and J shed 1 base, with 12 bases lying between them. The CDR3 runs to 13 residues. CDR3 in DNA: TGCAGTGCTCCCCCAGCGGGTTCCTACGAGCAGTACTTC. Translating gives CSAPPAGSYEQYF.

This clonotype was counted between two and nine times. One end of the junction fails to match germline, which may point to a read error. The chain links TRBV10-3 to TRBJ1-1; D may be TRBD1 (6 bases). CDR1 is ENHRY, CDR2 SYGVKD, per germline. There are 15 residues in the CDR3. The CDR3 reads CASSYGGAMNTEAFF. The CDR3 DNA is TGTGCCAGCAGTTATGGGGGCGCCATGAACACTGAAGCTTTCTTT.

A remark on this clonotype: A much larger clonotype is one base distant, so this may be a read error. The V call is TRBV25-1, the J call TRBJ2-5; D gene unclear. This CDR3 region has 14 residues. CDR1 is MGHDK, CDR2 SYGVNS, per germline. V lost 3 bases to trimming and J lost 1 base, with 9 bases between them. CDR3 bases: TGTGCCAGCAGTGACCGATACCGCCAAGAGACCCAGTACTTC. The encoded protein is CASSDRYRQETQYF.

Concerning this clonotype itself: One base away lies a much larger clone, so this may be a sequencing read error. This chain links TRBV7-6 with TRBJ1-3; no reliable D call. Germline lookup yields CDR1 SGHVS and CDR2 FNYEAQ. The CDR3 is 13 residues long. The DNA of the CDR3 is TGTGCCAGCAGCTTCAGCATTGGAAACACCGTATATTTT. Translation: CASSFSIGNTVYF.